The following is a T cell receptor (beta chain) sequence with its context. Its antigen is not identified. Germline V gene data show CDR1 as MGHRA and CDR2 as YSYEKL. V was clipped by 5 bases and J by 2 bases, with 13 bases between them. The CDR3 loop spans 14 amino acids. The sample's treatment: some 20 received Ad26.COV2.S at low or high dose, single or two shots; 5 received placebo; per-sample allocation not given. On day 63 after the first injection, vaccine and placebo recipients gave samples. Wuhan-strain spike was delivered by a replication-incompetent Ad26 vector. These data come from a study of Ad26.COV2.S vaccination and SARS-CoV-2 variants. Study background: Dosing was one shot or two shots 56 days apart. Study results and limitations: Spike-specific TCR breadth was greater after Ad26.COV2.S than placebo. Total T cell responses may have been underestimated by the TCR breadth and depth analyses.

The table came from immunoSEQ multiplex PCR; TCRdb's copy has only in-frame clones and leaves some out. This sample has 450,000 to 550,000 clones; 70% to 90% occur once, and the top ten carry roughly 1.7%. The sequence was obtained from a person aged 18-65 years who received the Ad26.COV2.S COVID-19 vaccine or a placebo. The material was peripheral blood, obtained in a trial of Ad26.COV2.S vaccine versus placebo. The chain employs TRBV4-1 and TRBJ2-7; no reliable D call. CDR3 sequence: CASSAQTDTYEQYF. The CDR3 nucleotides read TGCGCCAGCAGCGCCCAGACCGATACCTACGAGCAGTACTTC.